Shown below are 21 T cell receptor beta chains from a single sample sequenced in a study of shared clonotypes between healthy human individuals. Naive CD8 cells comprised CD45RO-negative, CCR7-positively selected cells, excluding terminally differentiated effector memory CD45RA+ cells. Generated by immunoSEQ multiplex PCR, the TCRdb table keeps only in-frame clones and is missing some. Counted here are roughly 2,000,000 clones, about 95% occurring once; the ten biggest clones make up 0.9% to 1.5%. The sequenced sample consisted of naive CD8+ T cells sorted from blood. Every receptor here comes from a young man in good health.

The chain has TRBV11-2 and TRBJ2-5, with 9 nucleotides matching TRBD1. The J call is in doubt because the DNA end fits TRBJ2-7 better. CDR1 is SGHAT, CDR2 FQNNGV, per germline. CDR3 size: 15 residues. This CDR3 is CASSPTDRGLDEQYF. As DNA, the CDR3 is TGTGCCAGCAGCCCTACCGACAGGGGGTTGGACGAGCAGTACTTC.

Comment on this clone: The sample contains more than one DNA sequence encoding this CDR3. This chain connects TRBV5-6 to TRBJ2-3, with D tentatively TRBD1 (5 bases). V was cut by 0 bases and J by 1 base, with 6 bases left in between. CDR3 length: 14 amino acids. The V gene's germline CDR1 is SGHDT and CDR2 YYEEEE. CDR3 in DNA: TGTGCCAGCAGCTTGGTCAGGGGCACAGATACGCAGTATTTT. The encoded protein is CASSLVRGTDTQYF.

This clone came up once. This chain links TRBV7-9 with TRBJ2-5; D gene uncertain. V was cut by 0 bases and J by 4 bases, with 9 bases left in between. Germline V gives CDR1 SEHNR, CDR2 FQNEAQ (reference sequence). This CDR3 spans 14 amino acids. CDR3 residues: CASSLAGLRETQYF. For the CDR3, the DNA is TGTGCCAGCAGCTTAGCCGGGTTGAGAGAGACCCAGTACTTC.

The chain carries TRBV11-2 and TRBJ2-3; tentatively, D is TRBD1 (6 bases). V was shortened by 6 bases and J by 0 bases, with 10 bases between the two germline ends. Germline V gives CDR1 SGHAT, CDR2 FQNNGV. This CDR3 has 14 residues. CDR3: CASRLTGSTDTQYF. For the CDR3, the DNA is TGTGCCAGCAGGTTGACAGGAAGCACAGATACGCAGTATTTT.

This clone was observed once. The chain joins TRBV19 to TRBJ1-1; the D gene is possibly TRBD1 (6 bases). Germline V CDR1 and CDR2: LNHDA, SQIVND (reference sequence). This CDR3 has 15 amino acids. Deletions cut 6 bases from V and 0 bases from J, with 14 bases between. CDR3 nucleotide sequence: TGTGCCAGTAGCTGGGGGGCAGCAATGAACACTGAAGCTTTCTTT. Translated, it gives CASSWGAAMNTEAFF. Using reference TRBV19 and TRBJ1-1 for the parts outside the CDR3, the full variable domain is DGGITQSPKYLFRKEGQNVTLSCEQNLNHDAMYWYRQDPGQGLRLIYYSQIVNDFQKGDIAEGYSVSREKKESFPLTVTSAQKNPTAFYLCASSWGAAMNTEAFFGQGTRLTVV.

CDR3 sequence reads: CASMGGVSAYNEQFF. The CDR3 nucleotides read TGTGCCAGCATGGGTGGGGTCTCCGCCTACAATGAGCAGTTCTTC. This chain joins TRBV7-9 and TRBJ2-1, with D uncertain. This CDR3 comprises 15 residues. The ends were cut back, 7 bases at V and 2 bases at J, with 15 bases in the middle. Germline V gene sequence: CDR1 SEHNR, CDR2 FQNEAQ (reference sequence).

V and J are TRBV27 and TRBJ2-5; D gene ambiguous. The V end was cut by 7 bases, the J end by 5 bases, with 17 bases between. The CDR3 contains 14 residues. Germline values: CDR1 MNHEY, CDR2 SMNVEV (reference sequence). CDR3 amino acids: CASTPLGAWETQYF. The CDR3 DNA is TGTGCCAGCACCCCCCTCGGCGCGTGGGAGACCCAGTACTTC.

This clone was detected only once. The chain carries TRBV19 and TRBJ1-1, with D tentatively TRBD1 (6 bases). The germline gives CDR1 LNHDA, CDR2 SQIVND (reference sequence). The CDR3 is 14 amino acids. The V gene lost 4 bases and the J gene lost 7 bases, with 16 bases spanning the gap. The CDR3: CASSSDRRFIEAFF. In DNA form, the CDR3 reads TGTGCCAGTAGTAGCGACAGGAGATTTATTGAAGCTTTCTTT.

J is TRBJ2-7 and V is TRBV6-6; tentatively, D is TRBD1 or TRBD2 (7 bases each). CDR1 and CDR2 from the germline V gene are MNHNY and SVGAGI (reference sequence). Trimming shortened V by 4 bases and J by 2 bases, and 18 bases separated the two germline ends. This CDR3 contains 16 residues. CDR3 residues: CASSFRGEGATYEQYF. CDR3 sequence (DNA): TGTGCCAGCAGTTTCAGAGGGGAGGGGGCTACCTACGAGCAGTACTTC.

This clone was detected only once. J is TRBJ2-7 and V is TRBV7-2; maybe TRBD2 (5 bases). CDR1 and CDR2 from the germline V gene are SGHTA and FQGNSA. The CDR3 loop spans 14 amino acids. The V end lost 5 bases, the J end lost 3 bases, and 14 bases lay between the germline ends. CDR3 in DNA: TGTGCCAGCAGCCTGAGGGAGCGGATCTACGAGCAGTACTTC. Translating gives CASSLRERIYEQYF.

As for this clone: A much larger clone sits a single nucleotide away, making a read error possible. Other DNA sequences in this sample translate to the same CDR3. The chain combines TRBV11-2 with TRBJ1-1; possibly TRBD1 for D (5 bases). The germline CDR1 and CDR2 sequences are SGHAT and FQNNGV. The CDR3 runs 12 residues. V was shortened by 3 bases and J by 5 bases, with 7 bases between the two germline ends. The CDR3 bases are TGTGCCAGCAGCTTCGGGGGGACTGAAGCTTTCTTT. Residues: CASSFGGTEAFF. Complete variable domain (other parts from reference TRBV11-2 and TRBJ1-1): EAGVAQSPRYKIIEKRQSVAFWCNPISGHATLYWYQQILGQGPKLLIQFQNNGVVDDSQLPKDRFSAERLKGVDSTLKIQPAKLEDSAVYLCASSFGGTEAFFGQGTRLTVV.

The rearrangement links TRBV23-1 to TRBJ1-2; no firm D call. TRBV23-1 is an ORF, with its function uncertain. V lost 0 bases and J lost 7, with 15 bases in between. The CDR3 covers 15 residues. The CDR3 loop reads CASSQSRRPPGGYTF. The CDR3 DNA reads TGCGCCAGCAGTCAATCCCGACGGCCTCCGGGTGGCTACACCTTC.

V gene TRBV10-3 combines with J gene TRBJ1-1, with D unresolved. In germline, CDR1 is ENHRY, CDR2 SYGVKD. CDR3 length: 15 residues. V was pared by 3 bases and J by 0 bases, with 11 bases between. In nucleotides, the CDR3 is TGTGCCATCAGTGAAATGAAGATTATGAACACTGAAGCTTTCTTT. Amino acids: CAISEMKIMNTEAFF.

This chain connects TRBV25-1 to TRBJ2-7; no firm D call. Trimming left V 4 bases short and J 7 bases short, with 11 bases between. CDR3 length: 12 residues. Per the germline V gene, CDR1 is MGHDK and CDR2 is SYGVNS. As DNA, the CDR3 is TGTGCCAGCAGTGTAAGCGTGGGAGAGCAGTACTTC. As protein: CASSVSVGEQYF.

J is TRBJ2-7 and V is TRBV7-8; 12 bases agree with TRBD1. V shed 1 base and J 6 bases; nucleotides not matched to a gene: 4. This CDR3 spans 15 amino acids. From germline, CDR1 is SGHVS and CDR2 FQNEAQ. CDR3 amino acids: CASSLGDRGPLEQYF. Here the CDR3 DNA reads TGTGCCAGCAGCTTAGGGGACAGGGGGCCCCTCGAGCAGTACTTC.

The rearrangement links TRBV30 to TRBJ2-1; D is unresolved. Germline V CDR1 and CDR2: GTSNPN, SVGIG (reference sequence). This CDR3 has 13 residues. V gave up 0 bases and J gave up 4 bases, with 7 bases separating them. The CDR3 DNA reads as TGTGCCTGGAGTGTAATCGGGTACAATGAGCAGTTCTTC. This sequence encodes CAWSVIGYNEQFF.

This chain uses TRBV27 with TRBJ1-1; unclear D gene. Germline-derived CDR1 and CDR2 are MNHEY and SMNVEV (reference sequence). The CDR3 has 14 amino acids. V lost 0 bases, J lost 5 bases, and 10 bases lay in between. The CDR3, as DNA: TGTGCCAGCAGTTTATCGGGAGCAGTTACTGAAGCTTTCTTT. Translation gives CASSLSGAVTEAFF.

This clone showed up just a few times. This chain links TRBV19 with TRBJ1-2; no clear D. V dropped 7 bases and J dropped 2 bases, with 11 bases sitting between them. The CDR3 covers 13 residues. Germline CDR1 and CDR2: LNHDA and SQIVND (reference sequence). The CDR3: CASKSAANYGYTF. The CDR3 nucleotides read TGTGCCAGTAAGTCGGCAGCAAACTATGGCTACACCTTC.

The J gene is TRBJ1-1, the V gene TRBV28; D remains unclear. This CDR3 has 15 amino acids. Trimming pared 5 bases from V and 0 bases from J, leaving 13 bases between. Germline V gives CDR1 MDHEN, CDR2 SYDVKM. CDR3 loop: CASSTRTAMNTEAFF. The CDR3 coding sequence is TGTGCCAGCAGTACCCGGACGGCTATGAACACTGAAGCTTTCTTT.

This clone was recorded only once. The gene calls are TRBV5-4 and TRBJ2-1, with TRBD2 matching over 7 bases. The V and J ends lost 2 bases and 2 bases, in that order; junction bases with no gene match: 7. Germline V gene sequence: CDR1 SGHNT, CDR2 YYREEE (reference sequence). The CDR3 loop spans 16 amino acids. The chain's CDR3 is CASSFELAVPYNEQFF. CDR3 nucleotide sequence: TGTGCCAGCAGCTTCGAGCTAGCGGTACCCTACAATGAGCAGTTCTTC.

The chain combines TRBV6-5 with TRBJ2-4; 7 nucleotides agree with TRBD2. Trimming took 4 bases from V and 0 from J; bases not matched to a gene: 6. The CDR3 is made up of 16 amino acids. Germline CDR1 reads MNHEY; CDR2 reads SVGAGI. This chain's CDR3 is CASSSSGGLAKNIQYF. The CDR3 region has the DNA TGTGCCAGCAGTTCCTCCGGGGGGTTAGCCAAAAACATTCAGTACTTC.